This section outlines one T cell receptor (beta chain) sequence together with its context. The CDR3 runs 12 residues. This entry belongs to a study of shared T cell receptors in the human thymus. Generated by immunoSEQ multiplex PCR, the TCRdb table keeps only in-frame clones and is missing some. The sample lists approximately 660,000 clones, 85% to 90% occurring once. This sample also belongs to another study, concerning human thymus T cells. That work adds: Healthy Finnish infants having corrective surgery for congenital heart defects served as donors. The thymus was resected at corrective cardiac surgery. Usage of V and J genes appeared biased in thymic and blood repertoires. Related research reported highly overlapping thymic repertoires among unrelated individuals.

The chain uses TRBV21-1 and TRBJ2-1; TRBD2 is the table's D call and was not checked against the DNA. TRBV21-1 is assigned pseudogene status. Sequencing input: thymocytes. The clonotype originates from a boy younger than two with a congenital heart defect. The CDR3 DNA reads TGTGCCAGCGCCCTAGCGGGGAGAAAGCAGTTCTTC. This translates into CASALAGRKQFF.